This T cell receptor beta chain was recorded in a study of cytomegalovirus exposure and HLA in healthy donors. PCR employed 60 Vbeta and 13 Jbeta primers. As originally analysed: Later analysis identified tens of millions of unique TCR beta chains, about 10 million shared. Method: immunoSEQ multiplex PCR; TCRdb's copy keeps in-frame clones and lacks some. The DNA was the basis for D and trimming; V, J and clone size are from that table. The data hold about 270,000 clones, with 65% to 85% observed a single time. This clone came up a few times. Its antigen is unknown. Trimming pared 1 base from V and 0 bases from J, leaving 10 bases between. This CDR3 has 16 amino acids. CDR1 SGHNT and CDR2 YENEEA come from the germline V gene. Points from the study as a whole: Investigators reported fewer than 200 TCR beta chains as tied to cytomegalovirus.

The sequence was collected from a female donor in good health and CMV-seronegative. Input material: PBMCs. This sequence joins TRBV11-3 and TRBJ2-1, with TRBD1 as a possible D gene (5 bases). The chain's CDR3 is CASSLGPDSSYNEQFF. CDR3 DNA sequence: TGTGCCAGCAGCTTAGGACCCGACAGCTCCTACAATGAGCAGTTCTTC.